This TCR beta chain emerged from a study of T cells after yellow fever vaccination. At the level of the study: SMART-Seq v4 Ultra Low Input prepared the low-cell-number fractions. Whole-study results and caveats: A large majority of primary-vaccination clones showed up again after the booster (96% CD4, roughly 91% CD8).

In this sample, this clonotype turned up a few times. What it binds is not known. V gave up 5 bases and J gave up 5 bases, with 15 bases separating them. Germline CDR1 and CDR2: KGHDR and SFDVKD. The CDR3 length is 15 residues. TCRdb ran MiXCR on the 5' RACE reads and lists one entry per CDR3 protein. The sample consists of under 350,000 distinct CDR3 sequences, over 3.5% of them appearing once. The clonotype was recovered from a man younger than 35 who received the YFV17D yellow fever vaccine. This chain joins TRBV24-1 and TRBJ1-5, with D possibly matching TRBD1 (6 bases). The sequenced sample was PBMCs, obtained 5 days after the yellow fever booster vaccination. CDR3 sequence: CATSVQGQNHQPQHF. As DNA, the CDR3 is TGTGCCACCAGTGTACAGGGACAAAACCATCAGCCCCAGCATTTT.